The clone carrying this TCR beta chain showed up many times. The antigen is undetermined. This sample stems from a study of neurological immune-mediated disorders. The overall study: A relapsing-remitting course was seen in about 90% of the 34 multiple sclerosis patients and a secondary progressive course in 3. Study results and limitations: There was no association between the multiple sclerosis repertoire cluster and any clinical or MRI feature.

TCRdb reprocessed the 5' RACE reads with MiXCR, giving one entry per CDR3 protein. The table lists more than 50,000 distinct CDR3 sequences, over 3.5% of them singletons. This CDR3 spans 16 amino acids. Germline CDR1 is SGHDT and CDR2 is YYEEEE. Trimming took 4 bases from V and 4 from J; bases not matched to a gene: 12. Preparation of the unsorted libraries drew on 2 million PBMCs stored at -80 C. The genes are TRBV5-6 and TRBJ2-3; 7 nucleotides agree with TRBD2. The receptor was isolated from a woman aged 45-59 years with multiple sclerosis. Sequencing was done on a sample of PBMCs. The CDR3 region is CASSALLAEAADTQYF. The DNA of the CDR3 is TGTGCCAGCAGCGCCCTTCTAGCGGAGGCTGCAGATACGCAGTATTTT.